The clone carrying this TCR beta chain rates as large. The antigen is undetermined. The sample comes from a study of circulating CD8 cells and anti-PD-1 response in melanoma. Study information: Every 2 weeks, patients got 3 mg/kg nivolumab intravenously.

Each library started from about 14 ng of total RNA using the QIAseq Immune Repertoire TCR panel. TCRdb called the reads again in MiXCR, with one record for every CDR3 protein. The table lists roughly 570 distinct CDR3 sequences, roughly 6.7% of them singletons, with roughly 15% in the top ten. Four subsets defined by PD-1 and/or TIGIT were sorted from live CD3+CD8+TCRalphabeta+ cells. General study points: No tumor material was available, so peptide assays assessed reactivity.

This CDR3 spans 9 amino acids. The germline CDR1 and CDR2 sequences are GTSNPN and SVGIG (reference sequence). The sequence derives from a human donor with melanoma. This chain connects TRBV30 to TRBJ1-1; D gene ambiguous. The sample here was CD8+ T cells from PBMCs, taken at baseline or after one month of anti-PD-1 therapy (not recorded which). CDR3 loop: CAGAVGAFF. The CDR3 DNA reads TGTGCGGGCGCAGTGGGCGCTTTCTTT. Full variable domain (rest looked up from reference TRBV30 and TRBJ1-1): SQTIHQWPATLVQPVGSPLSLECTVEGTSNPNLYWYRQAAGRGLQLLFYSVGIGQISSEVPQNLSASRPQDRQFILSSKKLLLSDSGFYLCAGAVGAFFGQGTRLTVV.